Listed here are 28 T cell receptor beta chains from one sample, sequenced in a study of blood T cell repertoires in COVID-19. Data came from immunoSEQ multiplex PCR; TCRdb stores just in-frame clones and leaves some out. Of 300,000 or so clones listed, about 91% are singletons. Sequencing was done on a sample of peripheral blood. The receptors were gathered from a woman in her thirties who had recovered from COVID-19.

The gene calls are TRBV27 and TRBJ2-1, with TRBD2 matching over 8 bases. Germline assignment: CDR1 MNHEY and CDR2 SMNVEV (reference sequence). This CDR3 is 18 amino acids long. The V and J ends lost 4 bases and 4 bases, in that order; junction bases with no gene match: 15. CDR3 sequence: CASSSWTSSHGGYNEQFF. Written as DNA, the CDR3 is TGTGCCAGCAGTTCCTGGACTAGCAGCCACGGAGGATACAATGAGCAGTTCTTC.

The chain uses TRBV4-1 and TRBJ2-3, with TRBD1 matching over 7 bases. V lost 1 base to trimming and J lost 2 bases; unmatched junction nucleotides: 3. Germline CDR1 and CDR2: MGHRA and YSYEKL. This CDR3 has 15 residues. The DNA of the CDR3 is TGCGCCAGCAGCCAAGTCGACAGGGACACAGATACGCAGTATTTT. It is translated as CASSQVDRDTDTQYF.

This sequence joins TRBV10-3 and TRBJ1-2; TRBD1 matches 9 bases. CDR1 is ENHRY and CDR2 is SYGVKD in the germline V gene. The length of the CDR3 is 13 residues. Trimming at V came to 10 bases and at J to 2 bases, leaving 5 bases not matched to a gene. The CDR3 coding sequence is TGTGCCACACAGGGGGCGTCCAACTATGGCTACACCTTC. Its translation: CATQGASNYGYTF.

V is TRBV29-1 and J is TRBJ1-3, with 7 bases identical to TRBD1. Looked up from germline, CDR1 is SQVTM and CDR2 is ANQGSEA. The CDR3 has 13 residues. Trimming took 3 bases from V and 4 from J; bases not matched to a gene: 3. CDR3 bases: TGCAGCGTTGAGGGACAGCAAGGAAACACCATATATTTT. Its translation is CSVEGQQGNTIYF.

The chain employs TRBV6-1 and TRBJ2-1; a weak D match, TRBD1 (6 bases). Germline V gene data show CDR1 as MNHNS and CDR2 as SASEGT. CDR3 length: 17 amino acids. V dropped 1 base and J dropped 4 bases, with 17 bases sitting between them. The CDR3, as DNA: TGTGCCAGCAGTGAAGATAGTGGGTCAGGGGCATACAATGAGCAGTTCTTC. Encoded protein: CASSEDSGSGAYNEQFF.

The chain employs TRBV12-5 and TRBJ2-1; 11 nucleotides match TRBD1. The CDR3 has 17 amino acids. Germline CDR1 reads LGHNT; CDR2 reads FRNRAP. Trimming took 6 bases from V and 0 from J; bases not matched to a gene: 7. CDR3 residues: CASGDGQGASSYNEQFF. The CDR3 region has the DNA TGTGCTAGTGGCGACGGACAGGGGGCCAGCTCCTACAATGAGCAGTTCTTC.

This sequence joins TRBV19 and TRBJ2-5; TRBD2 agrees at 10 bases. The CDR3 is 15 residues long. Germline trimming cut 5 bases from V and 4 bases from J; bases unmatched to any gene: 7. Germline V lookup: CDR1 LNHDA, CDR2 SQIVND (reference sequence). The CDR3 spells CASSALGLAAETQYF. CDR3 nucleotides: TGTGCCAGTAGTGCCCTCGGACTAGCGGCAGAGACCCAGTACTTC.

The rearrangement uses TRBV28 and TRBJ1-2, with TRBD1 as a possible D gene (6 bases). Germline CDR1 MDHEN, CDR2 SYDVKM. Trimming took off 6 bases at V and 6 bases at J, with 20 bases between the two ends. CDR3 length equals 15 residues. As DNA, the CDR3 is TGTGCCAGCAGCCCTCCCCCTGGGCAGGGGCATGGCTACACCTTC. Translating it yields CASSPPPGQGHGYTF.

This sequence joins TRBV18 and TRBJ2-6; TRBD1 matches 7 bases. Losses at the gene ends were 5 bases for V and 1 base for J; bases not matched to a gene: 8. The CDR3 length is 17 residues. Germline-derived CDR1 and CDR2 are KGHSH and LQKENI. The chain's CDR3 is CASSVQGTRSGANVLTF. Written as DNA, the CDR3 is TGTGCCAGCTCAGTACAGGGGACACGATCTGGGGCCAACGTCCTGACTTTC.

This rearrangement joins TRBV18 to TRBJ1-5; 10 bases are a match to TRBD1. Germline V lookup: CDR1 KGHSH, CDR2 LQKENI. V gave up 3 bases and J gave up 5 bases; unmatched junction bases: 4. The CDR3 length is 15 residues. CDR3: CASSPGTGEYQPQHF. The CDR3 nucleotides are TGTGCCAGCTCACCTGGGACAGGGGAGTATCAGCCCCAGCATTTT.

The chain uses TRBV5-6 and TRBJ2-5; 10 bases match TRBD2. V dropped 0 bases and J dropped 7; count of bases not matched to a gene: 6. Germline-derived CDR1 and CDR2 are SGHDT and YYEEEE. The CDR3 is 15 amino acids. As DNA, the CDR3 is TGTGCCAGCAGCTTGGCCCTAGCGGGGGATTGGACCCAGTACTTC. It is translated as CASSLALAGDWTQYF.

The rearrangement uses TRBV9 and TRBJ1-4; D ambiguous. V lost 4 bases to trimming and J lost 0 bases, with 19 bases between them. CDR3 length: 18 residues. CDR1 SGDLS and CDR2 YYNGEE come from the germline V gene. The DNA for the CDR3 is TGTGCCAGCAGCACCGGGGAGGGCAGGAGGGCAACTAATGAAAAACTGTTTTTT. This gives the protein CASSTGEGRRATNEKLFF.

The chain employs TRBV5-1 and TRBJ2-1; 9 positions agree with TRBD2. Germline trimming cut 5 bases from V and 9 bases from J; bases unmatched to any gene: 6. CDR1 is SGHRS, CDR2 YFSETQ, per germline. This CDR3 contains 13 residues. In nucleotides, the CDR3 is TGCGCCAGCAGGGAGCGGGGGGCGGGTGAGCAGTTCTTC. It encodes CASRERGAGEQFF.

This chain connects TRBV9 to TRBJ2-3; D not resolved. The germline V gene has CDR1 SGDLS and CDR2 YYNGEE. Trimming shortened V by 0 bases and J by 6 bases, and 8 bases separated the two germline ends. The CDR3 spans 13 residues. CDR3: CASSVASEDTQYF. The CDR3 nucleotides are TGTGCCAGCAGCGTAGCTTCGGAGGATACGCAGTATTTT. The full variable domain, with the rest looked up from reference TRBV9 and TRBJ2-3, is DSGVTQTPKHLITATGQRVTLRCSPRSGDLSVYWYQQSLDQGLQFLIQYYNGEERAKGNILERFSAQQFPDLHSELNLSSLELGDSALYFCASSVASEDTQYFGPGTRLTVL.

The CDR3 spells CASSQSPQVNQPQHF. The CDR3 DNA reads TGTGCCAGCAGCCAATCCCCACAGGTAAATCAGCCCCAGCATTTT. The chain combines TRBV3-1 (or the pseudogene TRBV3-2) with TRBJ1-5; a weak D match, TRBD1 (5 bases). Germline V CDR1 and CDR2: LGHDT, YNNKEL (reference sequence). The CDR3 covers 15 residues. Trimming shortened V by 2 bases and J by 4 bases, and 12 bases separated the two germline ends.

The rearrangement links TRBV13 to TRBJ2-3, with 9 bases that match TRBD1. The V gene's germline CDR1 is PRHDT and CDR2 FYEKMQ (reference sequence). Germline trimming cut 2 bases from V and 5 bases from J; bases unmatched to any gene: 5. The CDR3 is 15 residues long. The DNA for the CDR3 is TGTGCCAGCAGCTTACGGGACAGGGTGATAGATACGCAGTATTTT. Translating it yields CASSLRDRVIDTQYF.

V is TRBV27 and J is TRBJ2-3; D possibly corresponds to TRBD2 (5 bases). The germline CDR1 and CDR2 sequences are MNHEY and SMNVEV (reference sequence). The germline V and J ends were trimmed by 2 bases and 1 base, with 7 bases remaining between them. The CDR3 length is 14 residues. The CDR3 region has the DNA TGTGCCAGCAGTTTACTCGGGGGCACAGATACGCAGTATTTT. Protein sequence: CASSLLGGTDTQYF.

The CDR3, as DNA: TGTGCCAGCAGCAGAGACGGGATTAACTATGGCTACACCTTC. Its protein is CASSRDGINYGYTF. The chain links TRBV6-1 to TRBJ1-2; no reliable D call. Trimming shortened V by 6 bases and J by 1 base, and 12 bases separated the two germline ends. The length of the CDR3 is 14 residues. The germline gives CDR1 MNHNS, CDR2 SASEGT.

Written as DNA, the CDR3 is TGTGCCAGCAGCGCACAGGGTTTTAATGAAAAACTGTTTTTT. Protein sequence: CASSAQGFNEKLFF. The V call is TRBV28, the J call TRBJ1-4; D may be TRBD1 (6 bases). This CDR3 comprises 14 residues. CDR1 is MDHEN and CDR2 is SYDVKM in the germline V gene. The ends were cut back, 6 bases at V and 4 bases at J, with 12 bases in the middle.

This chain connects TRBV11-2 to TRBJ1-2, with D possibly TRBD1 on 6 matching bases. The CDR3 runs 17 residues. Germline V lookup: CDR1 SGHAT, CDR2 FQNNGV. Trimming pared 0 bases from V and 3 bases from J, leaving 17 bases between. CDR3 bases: TGTGCCAGCAGCTTAGATCCCGTAAGGGGGGGAGACTATGGCTACACCTTC. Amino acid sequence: CASSLDPVRGGDYGYTF.

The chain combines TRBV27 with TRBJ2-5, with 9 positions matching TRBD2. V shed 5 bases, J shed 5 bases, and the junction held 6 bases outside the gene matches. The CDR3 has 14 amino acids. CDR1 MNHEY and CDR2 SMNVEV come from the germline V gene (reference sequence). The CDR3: CASSARTSAETQYF. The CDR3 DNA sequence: TGTGCCAGCAGTGCTCGGACTAGCGCTGAGACCCAGTACTTC.

In nucleotides, the CDR3 is TGTGCCAGCAGTGAAAACAGGGACGGCTACGAGCAGTACTTC. As protein: CASSENRDGYEQYF. The gene calls are TRBV2 and TRBJ2-7; a weak D match, TRBD1 (6 bases). Per the germline V gene, CDR1 is SNHLY and CDR2 is FYNNEI. This CDR3 region has 14 residues. Trimming shortened V by 2 bases and J by 3 bases, and 11 bases separated the two germline ends.

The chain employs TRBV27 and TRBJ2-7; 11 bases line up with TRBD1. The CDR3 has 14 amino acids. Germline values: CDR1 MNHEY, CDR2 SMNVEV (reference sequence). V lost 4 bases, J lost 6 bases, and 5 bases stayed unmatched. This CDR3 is CASSSPGQGGEQYF. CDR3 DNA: TGTGCCAGCAGTTCCCCGGGACAGGGGGGCGAGCAGTACTTC.

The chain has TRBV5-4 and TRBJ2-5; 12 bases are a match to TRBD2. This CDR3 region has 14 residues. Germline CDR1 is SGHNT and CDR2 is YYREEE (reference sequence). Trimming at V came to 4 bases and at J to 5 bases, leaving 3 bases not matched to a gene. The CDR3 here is CASSAGTSGETQYF. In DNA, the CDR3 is TGTGCCAGCAGCGCGGGGACTAGCGGGGAGACCCAGTACTTC.

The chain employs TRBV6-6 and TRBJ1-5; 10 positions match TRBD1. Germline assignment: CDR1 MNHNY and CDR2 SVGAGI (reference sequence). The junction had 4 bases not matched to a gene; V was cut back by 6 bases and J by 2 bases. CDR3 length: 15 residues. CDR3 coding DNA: TGTGCCAGCAGAACCGGGACAGGGGGCAATCAGCCCCAGCATTTT. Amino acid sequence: CASRTGTGGNQPQHF.

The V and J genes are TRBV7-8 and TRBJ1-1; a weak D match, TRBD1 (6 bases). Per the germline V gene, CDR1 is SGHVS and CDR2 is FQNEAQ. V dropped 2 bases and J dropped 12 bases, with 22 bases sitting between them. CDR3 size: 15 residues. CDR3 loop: CASSLSPRGFQFPFF. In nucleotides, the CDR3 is TGTGCCAGCAGCTTATCTCCCAGGGGCTTCCAGTTTCCTTTCTTT. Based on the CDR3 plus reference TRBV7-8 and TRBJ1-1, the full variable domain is GAGVSQSPRYKVAKRGQDVALRCDPISGHVSLFWYQQALGQGPEFLTYFQNEAQLDKSGLPSDRFFAERPEGSVSTLKIQRTQQEDSAVYLCASSLSPRGFQFPFFGQGTRLTVV.

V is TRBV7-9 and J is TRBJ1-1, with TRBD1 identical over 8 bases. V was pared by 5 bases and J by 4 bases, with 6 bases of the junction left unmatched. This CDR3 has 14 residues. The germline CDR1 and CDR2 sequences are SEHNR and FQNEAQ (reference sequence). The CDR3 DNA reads TGTGCCAGCAGCGCACAGGGGGGCTCCACTGAAGCTTTCTTT. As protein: CASSAQGGSTEAFF.

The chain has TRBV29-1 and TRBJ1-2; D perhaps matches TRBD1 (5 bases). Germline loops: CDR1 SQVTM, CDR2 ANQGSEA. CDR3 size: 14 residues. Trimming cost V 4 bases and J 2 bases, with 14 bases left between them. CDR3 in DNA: TGCAGCGTTGGAAGGGGAAACACGAACTATGGCTACACCTTC. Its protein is CSVGRGNTNYGYTF.